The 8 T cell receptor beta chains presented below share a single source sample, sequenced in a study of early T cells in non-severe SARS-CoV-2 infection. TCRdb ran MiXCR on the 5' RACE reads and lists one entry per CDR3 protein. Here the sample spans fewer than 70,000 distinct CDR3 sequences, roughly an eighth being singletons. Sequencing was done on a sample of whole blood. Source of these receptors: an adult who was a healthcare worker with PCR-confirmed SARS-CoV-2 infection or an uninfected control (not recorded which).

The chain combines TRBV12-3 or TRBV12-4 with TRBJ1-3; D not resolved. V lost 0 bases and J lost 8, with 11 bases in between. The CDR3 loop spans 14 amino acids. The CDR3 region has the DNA TGTGCCAGCAGTTTAGCGCGCGGGGTTTACACCATATATTTT. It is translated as CASSLARGVYTIYF.

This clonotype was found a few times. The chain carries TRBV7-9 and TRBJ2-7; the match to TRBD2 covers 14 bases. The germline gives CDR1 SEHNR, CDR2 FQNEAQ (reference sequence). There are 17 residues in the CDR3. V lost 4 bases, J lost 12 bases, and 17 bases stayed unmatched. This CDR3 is CASSSRLAGGPVGSLYF. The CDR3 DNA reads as TGTGCCAGCAGCTCCCGACTAGCGGGAGGGCCGGTGGGATCGTTGTACTTC.

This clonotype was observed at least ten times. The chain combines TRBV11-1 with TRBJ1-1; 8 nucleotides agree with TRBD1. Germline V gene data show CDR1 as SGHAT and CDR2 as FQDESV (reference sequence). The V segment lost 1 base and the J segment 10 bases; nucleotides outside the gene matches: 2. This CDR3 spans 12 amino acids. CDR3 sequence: CASSLVRGPAFF. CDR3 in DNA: TGTGCCAGCAGCTTAGTCAGGGGGCCAGCTTTCTTT.

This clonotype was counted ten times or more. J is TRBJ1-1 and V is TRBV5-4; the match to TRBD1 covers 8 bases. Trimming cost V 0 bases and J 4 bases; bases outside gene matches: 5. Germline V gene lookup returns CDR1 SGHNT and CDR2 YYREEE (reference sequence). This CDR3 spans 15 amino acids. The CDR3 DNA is TGTGCCAGCAGCTTGGCCCAGGGGGCGGTCACTGAAGCTTTCTTT. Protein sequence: CASSLAQGAVTEAFF.

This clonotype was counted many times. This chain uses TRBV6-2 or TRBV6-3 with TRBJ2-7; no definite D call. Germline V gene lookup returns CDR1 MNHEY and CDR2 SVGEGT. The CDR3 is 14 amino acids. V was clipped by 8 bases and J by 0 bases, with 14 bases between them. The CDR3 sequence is CASRSNTPSYEQYF. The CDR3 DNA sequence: TGTGCCAGCCGAAGTAACACCCCCTCCTACGAGCAGTACTTC.

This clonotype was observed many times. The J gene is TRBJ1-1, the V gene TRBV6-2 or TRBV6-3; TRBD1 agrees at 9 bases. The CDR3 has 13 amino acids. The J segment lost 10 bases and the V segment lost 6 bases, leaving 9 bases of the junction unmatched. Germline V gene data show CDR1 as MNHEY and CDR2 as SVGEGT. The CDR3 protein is CASSPGTGRRAFF. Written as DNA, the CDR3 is TGTGCCAGCAGCCCCGGGACAGGGAGACGAGCTTTCTTT.

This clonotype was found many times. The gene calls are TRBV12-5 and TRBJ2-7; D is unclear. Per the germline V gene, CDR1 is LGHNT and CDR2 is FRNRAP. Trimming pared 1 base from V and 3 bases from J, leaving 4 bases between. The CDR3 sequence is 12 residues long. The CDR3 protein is CASGLDGYEQYF. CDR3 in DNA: TGTGCTAGTGGTTTGGACGGCTACGAGCAGTACTTC.

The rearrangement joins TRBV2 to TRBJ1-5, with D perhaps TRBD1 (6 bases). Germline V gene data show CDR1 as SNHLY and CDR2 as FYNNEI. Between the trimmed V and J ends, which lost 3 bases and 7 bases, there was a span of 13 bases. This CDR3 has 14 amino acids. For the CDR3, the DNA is TGTGCCAGCAGTGAGGGGGCAGGGCAGCAGCCCCAGCATTTT. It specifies CASSEGAGQQPQHF.